This is a list of T cell receptor beta chains from one sample in a study of T cell repertoires in cytomegalovirus infection. In TCRdb, the reads were re-called with MiXCR into one record per CDR3 protein. The table records about 300,000 distinct CDR3 sequences, more than 20% of them present only once. Specimen: PBMCs. The receptors originated from a human donor in good health (CMV status not recorded). Some clones in this sample may be carry-over from other donors' samples. CDR3s include the opening cysteine and the closing phenylalanine or tryptophan. D genes are given only for firm matches. The size of a clone is reported for some rows only, either as once, few or many, or as a class for expanded clones.

d_call	v_call	j_call	clone_size	cdr3_nt	cdr3_aa
.	TRBV19	TRBJ2-1	.	TGTGCCAGTCGGGGGAGACAGCTCTCCAATGAGCAGTTCTTC	CASRGRQLSNEQFF
.	TRBV25-1	TRBJ2-7	.	TGTGCCAGCAGTACGGTCGTTAACGAGCAGTACTTC	CASSTVVNEQYF
TRBD1	TRBV2	TRBJ1-1	.	TGTGCCAGCAGTCCGACAGGGTCGGGGCAGGCTTTCTTT	CASSPTGSGQAFF
.	TRBV2	TRBJ2-1	.	TGTGCCAGCAGTGAGACAGTAGTAAATGAGCAGTTCTTC	CASSETVVNEQFF
TRBD1	TRBV6-2/TRBV6-3	TRBJ1-1	.	TGTGCCAGCGGACAGGGGACTGAAGCTTTCTTT	CASGQGTEAFF
.	TRBV7-2	TRBJ2-5	many	TGTGCCAGCAGCTTACAGGGGGGACAAGAGACCCAGTACTTC	CASSLQGGQETQYF
TRBD1	TRBV7-8	TRBJ1-1	few	TGTGCCAGCACACGGGACAGGAACACTGAAGCTTTCTTT	CASTRDRNTEAFF
.	TRBV6-4	TRBJ2-3	few	TGTGCCAGCAGTGTCGACCACACAGATACGCAGTATTTT	CASSVDHTDTQYF
.	TRBV28	TRBJ2-7	few	TGTGCCAGCAGCTTTTCCAGGGGCGGAGGTCTCTACGAGCAGTACTTC	CASSFSRGGGLYEQYF
.	TRBV28	TRBJ2-6	many	TGTGCCAGCAGTACATCCCCCCTGGCTGGGGCCAACGTCCTGACTTTC	CASSTSPLAGANVLTF
.	TRBV7-6	TRBJ2-7	few	TGTGCCAGCAGCTTACCGGGACTCTACGAGCAGTACTTC	CASSLPGLYEQYF
.	TRBV2	TRBJ2-4	.	TGTGCCAGCAGTGATCTGCAGGGCTTGAACATTCAGTACTTC	CASSDLQGLNIQYF
TRBD2	TRBV5-1	TRBJ2-2	few	TGCGCCAGCAGCTTCCTGACCATAGCGGGAGAGGCCCCCGGGGAGCTGTTTTTT	CASSFLTIAGEAPGELFF
.	TRBV4-3	TRBJ2-4	.	TGCGCCAGCAGCCAAGTGGGCGGGCCTCAGTACTTC	CASSQVGGPQYF
TRBD2	TRBV12-5	TRBJ2-1	.	TGTGCTAGTGGTTTGGTACAAGGCAGCGGGATTACCCATGAGCAGTTCTTC	CASGLVQGSGITHEQFF
TRBD2	TRBV10-3	TRBJ2-5	.	TGTGCCATCACCTCGGGACTAGCGGGAGGAGAGACACAGTACTTC	CAITSGLAGGETQYF
.	TRBV11-2	TRBJ1-3	many	TGTGCCAGCAGCTCAAGAAATATGGCTGGAAACACCATATATTTT	CASSSRNMAGNTIYF
TRBD1	TRBV12-3/TRBV12-4	TRBJ1-2	few	TGTGCCAGCTCACGGACAGGGGGCGCCTATGGCTACACCTTC	CASSRTGGAYGYTF
.	TRBV7-2	TRBJ2-3	.	TGTGCCAGCAGCTCCACACTAGCTTCCGGAGATACGCAGTATTTT	CASSSTLASGDTQYF
.	TRBV10-1	TRBJ2-5	few	TGCGCCAGCAGTGAGTCGGGCAGGGCTCAAGAGACCCAGTACTTC	CASSESGRAQETQYF
.	TRBV7-2	TRBJ2-2	many	TGTGCCAGCAGCTTAGCGCGGGCCACCGGGGAGCTGTTTTTT	CASSLARATGELFF
.	TRBV7-2	TRBJ1-1	many	TGTGCCAGCAGCTCAAGGGCAGGACGTGAAGCTTTCTTT	CASSSRAGREAFF
TRBD1	TRBV3-1	TRBJ2-1	.	TGTGCCAGCAGCCGATCAGACAGGGGGCTCTACAATGAGCAGTTCTTC	CASSRSDRGLYNEQFF
.	TRBV19	TRBJ1-4	many	TGTGCCAGTAGTATAAGAAATGAAAAACTGTTTTTT	CASSIRNEKLFF
TRBD2	TRBV28	TRBJ2-2	.	TGTGCCAGCCACCGGGGCGGGGGGAACACCGGGGAGCTGTTTTTT	CASHRGGGNTGELFF
TRBD1	TRBV20-1	TRBJ2-3	few	TGCAGTGCTAAACCCGGGACAGGGTCTCGTACGCAGTATTTT	CSAKPGTGSRTQYF
.	TRBV10-3	TRBJ2-7	.	TGTGCCATCAGTGCGCAGTTCTACGAGCAGTACTTC	CAISAQFYEQYF
TRBD1	TRBV7-8	TRBJ2-2	many	TGTGCCAGCAGCTCTCAGGGGGCGCGAGCGGGCGGGGAGCTGTTTTTT	CASSSQGARAGGELFF
.	TRBV28	TRBJ1-1	.	TGTGCCAGCAGTTTGGTGGGACCAACTGAAGCTTTCTTT	CASSLVGPTEAFF
.	TRBV7-2	TRBJ2-1	few	TGTGCCAGCAGCTTAGCGTGGGGTGTAGATAATGAGCAGTTCTTC	CASSLAWGVDNEQFF
.	TRBV4-1	TRBJ2-5	.	TGCGCCAGCAGCCAAGAGAGCAGGGGAGAGACCCAGTACTTC	CASSQESRGETQYF
.	TRBV4-3	TRBJ1-4	few	TGCGCCAGCAGTCGGGGGGGGGGGCGGGATGAAAAACTGTTTTTT	CASSRGGGRDEKLFF
.	TRBV15	TRBJ2-7	.	TGTGCCACCAGCAGAGATCCCTCCTACGAGCAGTACTTC	CATSRDPSYEQYF
.	TRBV7-8	TRBJ2-1	few	TGTGCCAGCAGCCCGCATCTTGATGAGCAGTTCTTC	CASSPHLDEQFF
.	TRBV5-3	TRBJ2-3	.	TGTGCCAGCAGCCTTGACTCAGTTCCAGATACGCAGTATTTT	CASSLDSVPDTQYF
.	TRBV12-3/TRBV12-4	TRBJ1-2	.	TGTGCCAGCCAACCGAATACCTATGGCTACACCTTC	CASQPNTYGYTF
.	TRBV19	TRBJ1-1	.	TGTGCCAGTAGTCCCGCAGGACTGAACGCTGAAGCTTTCTTT	CASSPAGLNAEAFF
TRBD2	TRBV28	TRBJ2-7	many	TGTGCCAGCAGTTTTTTCGCGGGGGGAATCTCCTACGAGCAGTACTTC	CASSFFAGGISYEQYF
.	TRBV3-1	TRBJ2-5	.	TGTGCCAGCAGCTACACCCCCCAGGAGACCCAGTACTTC	CASSYTPQETQYF
.	TRBV28	TRBJ2-7	once	TGTGCCAGCAGGAAGGGGGGGAGCTGGGACGAGCAGTACTTC	CASRKGGSWDEQYF
.	TRBV7-9	TRBJ2-5	few	TGTGCCAGCAGCTTTTGGTTGTCGGGGGAAGAGACCCAGTACTTC	CASSFWLSGEETQYF
TRBD1	TRBV7-2	TRBJ1-1	many	TGTGCCAGCAGCCGTGACAGGGGGCCCTGGGGGAACACTGAAGCTTTCTTT	CASSRDRGPWGNTEAFF
TRBD2	TRBV27	TRBJ2-7	.	TGTGCCAGCAGTTTAGCGACCCGGTGGGCGGGAGGGCCTTACGAGCAGTACTTC	CASSLATRWAGGPYEQYF
.	TRBV9	TRBJ2-7	.	TGTGCCAGCAGCGTAGGGGGTCAGGGGAATCTAGGGGAGCAGTACTTC	CASSVGGQGNLGEQYF
.	TRBV12-3/TRBV12-4	TRBJ2-7	many	TGTGCCAGCAGTTTAGTGGCAGGGATGGCCTACGAGCAGTACTTC	CASSLVAGMAYEQYF
.	TRBV15	TRBJ2-6	.	TGTGCCACCAGCCCACGAGATAGCTCTGGGGCCAACGTCCTGACTTTC	CATSPRDSSGANVLTF
.	TRBV5-4	TRBJ1-2	.	TGTGCCAGCAGCTTGCCGGGGGCTTATGGCTACACCTTC	CASSLPGAYGYTF
TRBD1	TRBV7-2	TRBJ1-6	many	TGTGCCAGCAGGCCTAGACAGGGATATAATTCACCCCTCCACTTT	CASRPRQGYNSPLHF
.	TRBV18	TRBJ2-1	once	TGTGCCAGCTCACGGACCAGCGATACCCGATACAATGAGCAGTTCTTC	CASSRTSDTRYNEQFF
.	TRBV11-3	TRBJ2-1	few	TGTGCCAGCAGCTACGGCCAAGGGGGATACAATGAGCAGTTCTTC	CASSYGQGGYNEQFF
.	TRBV28	TRBJ2-7	.	TGTGCCAGCAGAGGTTATATTAACACCTACGAGCAGTACTTC	CASRGYINTYEQYF